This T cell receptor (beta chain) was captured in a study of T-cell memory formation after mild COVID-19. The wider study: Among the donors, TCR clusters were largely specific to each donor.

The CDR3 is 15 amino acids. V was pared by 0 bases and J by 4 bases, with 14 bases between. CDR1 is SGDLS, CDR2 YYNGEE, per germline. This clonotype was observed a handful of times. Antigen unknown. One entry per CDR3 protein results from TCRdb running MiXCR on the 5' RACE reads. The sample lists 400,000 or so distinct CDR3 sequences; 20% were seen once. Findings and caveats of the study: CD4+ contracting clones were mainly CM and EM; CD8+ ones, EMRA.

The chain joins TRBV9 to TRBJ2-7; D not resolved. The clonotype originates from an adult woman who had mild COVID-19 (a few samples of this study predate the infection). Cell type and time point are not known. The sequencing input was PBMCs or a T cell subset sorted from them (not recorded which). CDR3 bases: TGTGCCAGCAGCGTAGTGGCTAGTTCGGATTACGAGCAGTACTTC. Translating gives CASSVVASSDYEQYF. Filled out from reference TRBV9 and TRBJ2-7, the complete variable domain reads DSGVTQTPKHLITATGQRVTLRCSPRSGDLSVYWYQQSLDQGLQFLIQYYNGEERAKGNILERFSAQQFPDLHSELNLSSLELGDSALYFCASSVVASSDYEQYFGPGTRLTVT.